The 2 T cell receptor beta chains given below trace back to one sample, sequenced in a study of neurological immune-mediated disorders. TCRdb reprocessed the 5' RACE reads via MiXCR and lists one record per CDR3 protein. The repertoire holds about 46,000 distinct CDR3 sequences, with 2.5% to 3.5% as singletons. Material for sequencing was PBMCs. The receptors were gathered from a woman in her fifties or sixties with multiple sclerosis.

This clonotype was picked up many times. V and J are TRBV5-1 and TRBJ2-6; D gene unclear. The CDR3 totals 13 residues. CDR1 SGHRS and CDR2 YFSETQ come from the germline V gene. Trimming shortened V by 2 bases and J by 3 bases, and 3 bases separated the two germline ends. The CDR3 loop is CASSFGGANVLTF. DNA of the CDR3: TGCGCCAGCAGCTTCGGTGGGGCCAACGTCCTGACTTTC.

This clonotype occurred many times. The chain couples TRBV20-1 to TRBJ2-3, with 9 bases identical to TRBD2. Germline V gene data show CDR1 as DFQATT and CDR2 as SNEGSKA (reference sequence). The junction had 18 bases not matched to a gene; V was cut back by 3 bases and J by 2 bases. The CDR3 covers 19 residues. CDR3 loop: CSARRVAGVGPLNTDTQYF. As DNA, the CDR3 is TGCAGTGCTAGGCGCGTAGCGGGGGTGGGGCCGCTAAACACAGATACGCAGTATTTT.